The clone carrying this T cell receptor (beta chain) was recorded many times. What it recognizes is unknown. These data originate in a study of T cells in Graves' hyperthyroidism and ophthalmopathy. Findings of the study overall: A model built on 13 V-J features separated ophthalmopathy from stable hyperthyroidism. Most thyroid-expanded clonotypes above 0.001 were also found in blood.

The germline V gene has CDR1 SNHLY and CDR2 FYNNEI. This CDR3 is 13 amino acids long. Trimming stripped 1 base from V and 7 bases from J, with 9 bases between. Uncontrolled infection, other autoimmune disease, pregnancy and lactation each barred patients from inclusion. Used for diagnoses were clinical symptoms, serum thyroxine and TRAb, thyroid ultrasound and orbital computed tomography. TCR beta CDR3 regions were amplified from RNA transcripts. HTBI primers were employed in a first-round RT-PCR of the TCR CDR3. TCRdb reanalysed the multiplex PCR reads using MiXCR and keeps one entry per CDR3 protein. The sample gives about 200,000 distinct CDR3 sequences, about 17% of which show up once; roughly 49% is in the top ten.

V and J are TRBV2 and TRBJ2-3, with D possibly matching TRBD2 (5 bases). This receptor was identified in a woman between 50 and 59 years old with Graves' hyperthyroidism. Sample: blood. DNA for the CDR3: TGTGCCAGCAGTGAAGGTGAGGGCCATACGCAGTATTTT. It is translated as CASSEGEGHTQYF.